Listed below are T cell receptor beta chains from one sample, sequenced in a study of blood T cell repertoires in COVID-19. The repertoire was sequenced with immunoSEQ multiplex PCR; TCRdb's copy has only in-frame clones and lacks some. The table shows about 300,000 clones, with around 88% occurring only once. The sequenced sample was peripheral blood. These receptors all stem from a woman under 40 who had recovered from COVID-19. CDR3s include the opening cysteine and the closing phenylalanine or tryptophan. The D gene is left open where the match is weak. The size field is filled for only some rows; it gives once, few, many or a size class.

TRBJ2-1	TRBV19	once	TRBD1	TGTGCCAGTAGTCCCGGACAGGGCGGCTCCTACAATGAGCAGTTCTTC	CASSPGQGGSYNEQFF
TRBJ1-2	TRBV6-5	.	.	TGTGCCAGCAGTCGTACAGGGAACTATGGCTACACCTTC	CASSRTGNYGYTF
TRBJ1-3	TRBV28	few	.	TGTGCCAGCAGTCTTGGGGCAAGACGGCGGCTGTATGGAAACAGCATATATTTT	CASSLGARRRLYGNSIYF
TRBJ1-6	TRBV6-4	.	TRBD1	TGTGCCAGCAGTAGGACAGGGGGAAATTCACCCCTCCACTTT	CASSRTGGNSPLHF
TRBJ1-1	TRBV19	.	TRBD1	TGTGCCAGTAGTATAGTTTCAGGGGGCTCCACTGAAGCTTTCTTT	CASSIVSGGSTEAFF
TRBJ2-3	TRBV6-5	.	.	TGTGCCAGCACCCCCGGCAGGGCCGGAGATACGCAGTATTTT	CASTPGRAGDTQYF
TRBJ2-1	TRBV15	.	TRBD1	TGTGCCACCAGCAGAGGGGGACAGGGGGTGTACCGGGTACGCAATGAGCAGTTCTTC	CATSRGGQGVYRVRNEQFF
TRBJ2-7	TRBV5-5	.	.	TGTGCCAGCAGCTCCGCGCCCTTACCTACCTACGAGCAGTACTTC	CASSSAPLPTYEQYF
TRBJ2-7	TRBV11-2	.	TRBD1	TGTGCCAGCAGGCCGGGGACAGGGGGATCCGAGCAGTACTTC	CASRPGTGGSEQYF
TRBJ1-2	TRBV6-6	once	.	TGTGCCGCGCACACTGCGGGGGATTGGGGCTACACCTTC	CAAHTAGDWGYTF
TRBJ2-5	TRBV21-1	.	.	TGTGCCAGCAGCAAAGCGCGGCCAGGGGAAGAGACCCAGTACTTC	CASSKARPGEETQYF
TRBJ1-2	TRBV4-1	.	.	TGCGCCAGCAGCCAAGATGTCGGACGGGGGAGTAACTATGGCTACACCTTC	CASSQDVGRGSNYGYTF
TRBJ1-2	TRBV18	.	.	TGTGCCAGCTCACCCGGCAGGGTAAGGGACTATGGCTACACCTTC	CASSPGRVRDYGYTF
TRBJ1-2	TRBV4-2	.	TRBD1	TGTGCCAGCAGCCAAACCCCGGGACAGGCTACTAACTATGGCTACACCTTC	CASSQTPGQATNYGYTF
TRBJ2-7	TRBV6-6	.	.	TGTGCCAGCAGTAATCCGGGACACAGCTCCTACGAGCAGTACTTC	CASSNPGHSSYEQYF
TRBJ1-1	TRBV27	once	.	TGTGCCAGCAGCTTCTCAACAGGGTACACTGAAGCTTTCTTT	CASSFSTGYTEAFF
TRBJ2-7	TRBV6-1	.	.	TGTGCCAGCAGTGAGCGGGGATTATCCAGGGAGTACTTC	CASSERGLSREYF
TRBJ2-1	TRBV7-3	.	TRBD2	TGTGCCAGCAGCCGACTAGCGGGGGCCTTGGACTACAATGAGCAGTTCTTC	CASSRLAGALDYNEQFF
TRBJ2-4	TRBV28	.	.	TGTGCCAGCAGTTTCTCGACAGCTAAGGTGGCCAAAAACATTCAGTACTTC	CASSFSTAKVAKNIQYF
TRBJ1-2	TRBV7-2	.	.	TGTGCCAGCAGCTTCCGGGACACTACCGGGGGCTACACCTTC	CASSFRDTTGGYTF
TRBJ2-1	TRBV9	.	TRBD2	TGTGCCAGCAGCGTAGACGGACTAGCTTTCCATGAGCAGTTCTTC	CASSVDGLAFHEQFF
TRBJ1-1	TRBV9	once	.	TGTGCCAGCAGCGGAAATTCGGGACTAAGAAGAGGCACTGAAGCTTTCTTT	CASSGNSGLRRGTEAFF
TRBJ2-7	TRBV27	.	TRBD1	TGTGCCAGCAGCAAACTGGGACAGTACAAGAGCTCCTACGAGCAGTACTTC	CASSKLGQYKSSYEQYF
TRBJ2-5	TRBV9	.	TRBD2	TGTGCCAGCAGCGTAGGGGAGCGGGGAAACCAAGAGACCCAGTACTTC	CASSVGERGNQETQYF
TRBJ1-6	TRBV5-1	.	.	TGCGCCAGCAACTCCGGGGGTCCGTTCTCCTATAATTCACCCCTCCACTTT	CASNSGGPFSYNSPLHF
TRBJ1-6	TRBV30	.	.	TGTGCCTGGAGTGTAAATGGGGGGGGTAATTCACCCCTCCACTTT	CAWSVNGGGNSPLHF
TRBJ1-2	TRBV12-3/TRBV12-4	.	.	TGTGCCAGCAGCTCAGGGCTGGAGGGCTACACCTTC	CASSSGLEGYTF
TRBJ2-5	TRBV9	.	.	TGTGCCAGCAGCGTCGTTGGGGGGATCCAAGAGACCCAGTACTTC	CASSVVGGIQETQYF
TRBJ1-1	TRBV6-4	.	.	TGTGCCAGCAGTGTCGGGGTTAACACTGAAGCTTTCTTT	CASSVGVNTEAFF
TRBJ1-6	TRBV7-9	few	.	TGTGCCAGCAGCTTAATGGCAGGGGAGAATTCACCCCTCCACTTT	CASSLMAGENSPLHF
TRBJ2-3	TRBV9	.	TRBD2	TGTGCCAGCAGCGCTAGCGGGGGGGCTGATAATCAGTATTTT	CASSASGGADNQYF
TRBJ2-7	TRBV3-1/TRBV3-2	.	TRBD2	TGTGCCAGCAGCCAAGTGCGGACTAGCGGGGGGGGCCTTTTCGAGCAGTACTTC	CASSQVRTSGGGLFEQYF
TRBJ1-1	TRBV18	.	.	TGTGCCAGCTCACTATACAGGGTGGGGAACACTGAAGCTTTCTTT	CASSLYRVGNTEAFF
TRBJ1-4	TRBV6-5	once	.	TGTGCCAGCAGTTACTCGTACAGCTATGAAAAACTGTTTTTT	CASSYSYSYEKLFF
TRBJ1-6	TRBV14	.	.	TGTGCCAGCAGCCAAGATCACCGCGGGGGTTCACCCCTCCACTTT	CASSQDHRGGSPLHF
TRBJ2-5	TRBV5-1	.	TRBD2	TGCGCCAGCAGCTTGGGGAATAGCGGGGGGACGTACCAAGAGACCCAGTACTTC	CASSLGNSGGTYQETQYF
TRBJ1-5	TRBV19	.	.	TGTGCCAGTAGTATTTCATGGGCACAGCCCCAGCATTTT	CASSISWAQPQHF
TRBJ2-1	TRBV5-1	once	.	TGCGCCAGCAGCTTCCGGCAGGGGAATGAGCAGTTCTTC	CASSFRQGNEQFF
TRBJ1-4	TRBV9	.	.	TGTGCCAGCAGCTCCGGGGTAATGAATGAAAAACTGTTTTTT	CASSSGVMNEKLFF
TRBJ2-5	TRBV2	.	.	TGTGCCAGCGCCCCAACCAGAGCGGAGACCCAGTACTTC	CASAPTRAETQYF
TRBJ2-5	TRBV5-4	.	.	TGTGCCAGCAGCTTGGATCAGGGGTTACAGACCCAGTACTTC	CASSLDQGLQTQYF